Below, 11 T cell receptor beta chains from the same sample are listed, as sequenced in a study of cytomegalovirus exposure and HLA in healthy donors. Primers: 60 Vbeta forward and 13 Jbeta reverse. Sequencing was performed with immunoSEQ multiplex PCR; in TCRdb, only in-frame clones are kept and a portion is missing. The sample yields tens of thousands of clones, 70% to 85% seen once. Sequenced input: PBMCs. The source is a woman aged 50 to 65 in good health and CMV-seropositive.

The rearrangement links TRBV29-1 to TRBJ1-1; D is ambiguous. This CDR3 comprises 14 residues. Germline assignment: CDR1 SQVTM and CDR2 ANQGSEA. V was cut by 7 bases and J by 0 bases, with 15 bases left in between. For the CDR3, the DNA is TGCAGCGCCATACCCCCGGTCATGAACACTGAAGCTTTCTTT. Amino acids: CSAIPPVMNTEAFF.

V and J are TRBV19 and TRBJ2-1; 8 nucleotides align to TRBD2. CDR3 size: 14 residues. V was pared by 10 bases and J by 10 bases, with 15 bases of the junction left unmatched. Germline V CDR1 and CDR2: LNHDA, SQIVND (reference sequence). The DNA of the CDR3 is TGTGCCACCAGCCAGGGCGGGGGGTATGGGGAGCAGTTCTTC. It encodes CATSQGGGYGEQFF.

CDR3: CASSSSPGQGWYEQYF. The CDR3 bases are TGTGCCAGCAGTTCTAGCCCGGGACAGGGGTGGTACGAGCAGTACTTC. The J gene is TRBJ2-7, the V gene TRBV27, with 10 bases lining up with TRBD1. The V gene end was trimmed by 4 bases and the J gene end by 4 bases; junction bases not matched to a gene: 10. Germline V CDR1 and CDR2: MNHEY, SMNVEV (reference sequence). The CDR3 has 16 residues.

This rearrangement joins TRBV5-4 to TRBJ1-1, with 7 bases aligning to TRBD1. CDR1 is SGHNT, CDR2 YYREEE, per germline (reference sequence). V lost 4 bases to trimming and J lost 2 bases; unmatched junction nucleotides: 5. The CDR3 sequence is 14 residues long. CDR3 loop: CASSLDRPNTEAFF. CDR3 nucleotide sequence: TGTGCCAGCAGCCTGGACAGGCCTAACACTGAAGCTTTCTTT.

V usage is TRBV2 and J usage is TRBJ2-2, with 9 bases identical to TRBD1. Germline CDR1 and CDR2: SNHLY and FYNNEI. The CDR3 is made up of 14 amino acids. The V and J ends lost 8 bases and 6 bases, in that order; junction bases with no gene match: 7. The CDR3 reads CASVRDRVPGELFF. In DNA, the CDR3 is TGTGCCAGCGTCCGGGACAGGGTACCCGGGGAGCTGTTTTTT.

The genes are TRBV2 and TRBJ1-6, with D perhaps matching TRBD1 (6 bases). Germline V gene lookup returns CDR1 SNHLY and CDR2 FYNNEI. CDR3 length: 15 amino acids. V shed 6 bases and J shed 3 bases, with 12 bases lying between them. As DNA, the CDR3 is TGTGCCAGCAGGCGGGGGGCAGACTATAATTCACCCCTCCACTTT. The encoded protein is CASRRGADYNSPLHF.

This clone was counted a few times. The rearrangement joins TRBV7-2 to TRBJ1-1, with TRBD1 as a possible D gene (5 bases). Germline V gene lookup returns CDR1 SGHTA and CDR2 FQGNSA. V gave up 4 bases and J gave up 1 base, with 10 bases separating them. The CDR3 totals 14 residues. As DNA, the CDR3 is TGTGCCAGCAGCTACCACGGACAGAACACTGAAGCTTTCTTT. It is translated as CASSYHGQNTEAFF.

The V call is TRBV4-1, the J call TRBJ2-7; D may be TRBD1 (5 bases). The germline V and J ends were trimmed by 4 bases and 7 bases, with 17 bases remaining between them. The CDR3 has 14 residues. The germline V gene encodes CDR1 MGHRA and CDR2 YSYEKL. The CDR3 DNA follows: TGCGCCAGCAGCCCGTATACAGGAGTCTGGGAGCAGTACTTC. This sequence encodes CASSPYTGVWEQYF.

The CDR3 DNA is TGCGCCAGCAGCTCGTTCGGGACAGGGGTTTCTACAGCCACCTTC. This codes for CASSSFGTGVSTATF. V is TRBV5-1 and J is TRBJ1-2, with 10 bases that match TRBD1. The CDR3 has 15 residues. Germline loops: CDR1 SGHRS, CDR2 YFSETQ. Trimming took 3 bases from V and 13 from J; bases not matched to a gene: 15.

V and J are TRBV18 and TRBJ2-5; D uncertain. CDR1 KGHSH and CDR2 LQKENI come from the germline V gene. Trimming pared 2 bases from V and 1 base from J, leaving 5 bases between. CDR3 length equals 13 residues. The CDR3 reads CASSPNGQETQYF. The CDR3 nucleotides read TGTGCCAGCTCACCAAACGGCCAAGAGACCCAGTACTTC.

V gene TRBV27 combines with J gene TRBJ2-6; no reliable D call. This CDR3 has 15 amino acids. V dropped 5 bases and J dropped 1 base, with 9 bases sitting between them. Germline CDR1 is MNHEY and CDR2 is SMNVEV (reference sequence). For the CDR3, the DNA is TGTGCCAGCAGTCCACAATTTTCTGGGGCCAACGTCCTGACTTTC. This codes for CASSPQFSGANVLTF.